What follows are 4 T cell receptor beta chains derived from one specimen sequenced in a study of blood T cell repertoires in COVID-19. Profiling relied on immunoSEQ multiplex PCR, and the TCRdb table lists in-frame clones only, not all of them. The table records 110,000 or so clones, 85% of them present only once. Sequenced material: peripheral blood. The receptors come from a man aged 40-50 years with acute or convalescent COVID-19.

This rearrangement joins TRBV19 to TRBJ2-7, with a weak D call TRBD2 (6 bases). In germline, CDR1 is LNHDA, CDR2 SQIVND (reference sequence). The CDR3 length is 13 residues. The V gene lost 3 bases and the J gene lost 6 bases, with 12 bases spanning the gap. This chain's CDR3 is CASSIARTTEQYF. CDR3 nucleotides: TGTGCCAGTAGTATTGCCAGGACTACCGAGCAGTACTTC.

This clone has a single count. Distinct nucleotide sequences in the sample also encode this CDR3. The chain recombines TRBV6-5 with TRBJ1-1; perhaps TRBD1 as D (6 bases). Trimming cost V 6 bases and J 2 bases, with 13 bases left between them. This CDR3 has 14 amino acids. Per the germline V gene, CDR1 is MNHEY and CDR2 is SVGAGI. The DNA of the CDR3 is TGTGCCAGCAGCCCCGCAGGGGCCAACACTGAAGCTTTCTTT. Translated: CASSPAGANTEAFF.

In this sample, this clone turned up many times. The V and J genes are TRBV4-3 and TRBJ1-1; no clear D gene. Germline CDR1 reads LGHNA; CDR2 reads YSLEER. CDR3 size: 16 residues. The ends were cut back, 0 bases at V and 0 bases at J, with 11 bases in the middle. DNA for the CDR3: TGCGCCAGCAGCCAAGATTTGGGCAGCCTGAACACTGAAGCTTTCTTT. This translates into CASSQDLGSLNTEAFF.

The chain joins TRBV7-3 to TRBJ2-1, with a possible D match to TRBD2 (5 bases). CDR1 is SGHTA, CDR2 FQGTGA, per germline. The CDR3 has 14 amino acids. V lost 5 bases and J lost 6, with 14 bases in between. Written as DNA, the CDR3 is TGTGCCAGCAGCCCTTCTCTGGGGAGCAATGAGCAGTTCTTC. Amino acids: CASSPSLGSNEQFF.